These 29 T cell receptor beta chains came from one sample sequenced in a study of patients and donors after allogeneic stem cell transplantation. TCRdb recomputed calls from the RT-PCR reads with MiXCR, one row per CDR3 protein. The sample lists some 960,000 distinct CDR3 sequences; over 15% were seen once. Sequenced material: blood, either unsorted or a sorted T cell fraction (not recorded which). These receptors were collected from a human donor who was either an allogeneic HSCT recipient or a stem cell or donor lymphocyte infusion donor (not recorded which). It is not recorded whose cells these are; they may come from a transplant donor.

There are a few counts of this clonotype. This sequence joins TRBV3-1 and TRBJ1-1, with 7 nucleotides matching TRBD1. The V segment lost 3 bases and the J segment 0 bases; nucleotides outside the gene matches: 4. Germline V gene lookup returns CDR1 LGHDT and CDR2 YNNKEL (reference sequence). The CDR3 spans 15 residues. CDR3 sequence reads: CASSHTGAVNTEAFF. The CDR3 coding sequence is TGTGCCAGCAGCCATACAGGGGCGGTGAACACTGAAGCTTTCTTT.

The table lists this clonotype with a few counts. The J gene is TRBJ2-5, the V gene TRBV6-5; perhaps D is TRBD1 or TRBD2 (6 bases each). Germline V lookup: CDR1 MNHEY, CDR2 SVGAGI. Trimming stripped 0 bases from V and 3 bases from J, with 11 bases between. The CDR3 loop spans 15 amino acids. The CDR3 DNA reads as TGTGCCAGCAGTTACTCTCCCGGGGGCGAAGAGACCCAGTACTTC. Protein product: CASSYSPGGEETQYF.

This clonotype has only a few counts. The CDR3 DNA reads TGTGCCATCTGCCGGTTGGTTGGCGGCAATCAGCCCCAGCATTTT. As protein: CAICRLVGGNQPQHF. The V and J genes are TRBV10-3 and TRBJ1-5; D gene unclear. V lost 8 bases to trimming and J lost 2 bases, with 16 bases between them. The CDR3 contains 15 residues. The V gene's germline CDR1 is ENHRY and CDR2 SYGVKD.

The chain carries TRBV7-3 and TRBJ2-2; TRBD2 might be the D (5 bases). The CDR3 is 14 residues long. V was shortened by 0 bases and J by 8 bases, with 10 bases between the two germline ends. Germline loops: CDR1 SGHTA, CDR2 FQGTGA. CDR3 in amino acids: CASSLTRTPGELFF. The CDR3 DNA is TGTGCCAGCAGCTTAACTCGGACTCCAGGGGAGCTGTTTTTT.

This clonotype was observed a few times. CDR3: CSANLAGGPYEQYF. The CDR3 DNA sequence: TGCAGTGCGAACTTAGCGGGGGGCCCTTACGAGCAGTACTTC. The chain has TRBV20-1 and TRBJ2-7, with 10 bases lining up with TRBD2. This CDR3 spans 14 amino acids. Germline loops: CDR1 DFQATT, CDR2 SNEGSKA (reference sequence). The V segment lost 6 bases and the J segment 4 bases; nucleotides outside the gene matches: 9.

This clonotype was seen just once. The rearrangement uses TRBV4-1 and TRBJ2-1; 11 bases align to TRBD2. From germline, CDR1 is MGHRA and CDR2 YSYEKL. V was clipped by 0 bases and J by 6 bases; unmatched bases: 7. The CDR3 covers 17 residues. The CDR3 loop reads CASSQDPTSGGINEQFF. DNA for the CDR3: TGCGCCAGCAGCCAAGACCCCACTAGCGGGGGTATCAATGAGCAGTTCTTC.

The chain combines TRBV7-9 with TRBJ1-6; TRBD1 matches at 8 bases. This CDR3 has 16 amino acids. Germline assignment: CDR1 SEHNR and CDR2 FQNEAQ (reference sequence). The junction had 12 bases not matched to a gene; V was cut back by 5 bases and J by 9 bases. This CDR3 reads CASSLPDRDPISPLHF. The DNA of the CDR3 is TGTGCCAGCAGCCTTCCGGACAGGGACCCAATTTCACCCCTCCACTTT.

This sequence joins TRBV7-9 and TRBJ2-7; tentative D call: TRBD2 (5 bases). CDR3 length equals 14 residues. CDR1 SEHNR and CDR2 FQNEAQ come from the germline V gene (reference sequence). Trimming removed 6 bases at V and 1 base at J, with 13 bases between. CDR3 region: CASRPGVDSYEQYF. CDR3 DNA: TGTGCCAGCAGACCCGGGGTAGATTCCTACGAGCAGTACTTC.

The CDR3 DNA is TGCGCCAGCAGCTCGCCTGACAGGGGCTCTGGCTACACCTTC. This gives the protein CASSSPDRGSGYTF. The V gene is TRBV5-1, the J gene TRBJ1-2; 8 bases are shared with TRBD1. The germline CDR1 and CDR2 sequences are SGHRS and YFSETQ. The CDR3 covers 14 residues. With V trimmed by 3 bases and J by 7 bases, 8 bases remained unmatched. Based on the CDR3 plus reference TRBV5-1 and TRBJ1-2, the full variable domain is KAGVTQTPRYLIKTRGQQVTLSCSPISGHRSVSWYQQTPGQGLQFLFEYFSETQRNKGNFPGRFSGRQFSNSRSEMNVSTLELGDSALYLCASSSPDRGSGYTFGSGTRLTVV.

The CDR3 DNA reads as TGTGCCAGCTCACCATTAGTGAACACTGAAGCTTTCTTT. Translation: CASSPLVNTEAFF. The chain is built from TRBV18 and TRBJ1-1; D uncertain. Germline V CDR1 and CDR2: KGHSH, LQKENI. V was shortened by 2 bases and J by 0 bases, with 4 bases between the two germline ends. The CDR3 extends over 13 amino acids. Combining the CDR3 with reference TRBV18 and TRBJ1-1 gives the whole variable domain NAGVMQNPRHLVRRRGQEARLRCSPMKGHSHVYWYRQLPEEGLKFMVYLQKENIIDESGMPKERFSAEFPKEGPSILRIQQVVRGDSAAYFCASSPLVNTEAFFGQGTRLTVV.

This clonotype appeared a few times. The rearrangement links TRBV4-3 to TRBJ1-6; possible D gene TRBD1, 6 bases. This CDR3 comprises 17 residues. Germline V gives CDR1 LGHNA, CDR2 YSLEER. V lost 0 bases and J 7 bases, leaving 16 bases between the germline ends. As DNA, the CDR3 is TGCGCCAGCAGCCAAGATAAGGGGGACACTCGGAATTCACCCCTCCACTTT. Translated: CASSQDKGDTRNSPLHF.

The rearrangement links TRBV6-2 or TRBV6-3 to TRBJ2-2; possibly TRBD1 or TRBD2 for D (6 bases each). Germline values: CDR1 MNHEY, CDR2 SVGEGT. V was trimmed by 7 bases and J by 4 bases, leaving 16 bases between them. CDR3 length: 15 residues. For the CDR3, the DNA is TGTGCCAGCAAAACCGCGGGACATGCCACCGGGGAGCTGTTTTTT. Translating gives CASKTAGHATGELFF.

The chain is built from TRBV24-1 and TRBJ2-5; D might be TRBD1 (6 bases). The length of the CDR3 is 17 residues. Germline V gene sequence: CDR1 KGHDR, CDR2 SFDVKD. Trimming removed 5 bases at V and 3 bases at J, with 21 bases between. CDR3 in amino acids: CATSATMRGYQKETQYF. The DNA for the CDR3 is TGTGCCACCAGTGCTACCATGAGGGGGTACCAAAAAGAGACCCAGTACTTC.

The chain uses TRBV19 and TRBJ2-1, with TRBD2 matching 7 bases. Unmatched junction bases numbered 13, after V lost 7 bases and J lost 10 bases. The germline CDR1 and CDR2 sequences are LNHDA and SQIVND (reference sequence). The CDR3 loop spans 14 amino acids. CDR3 sequence reads: CASTMGGGLREQFF. As DNA, the CDR3 is TGTGCCAGTACCATGGGGGGAGGGTTGAGGGAGCAGTTCTTC.

The rearrangement joins TRBV7-3 to TRBJ2-5; D not resolved. V lost 2 bases, J lost 5 bases, and 9 bases lay in between. The length of the CDR3 is 13 residues. Germline V lookup: CDR1 SGHTA, CDR2 FQGTGA. The CDR3 sequence is CASSLSRAETQYF. CDR3 DNA: TGTGCCAGCAGCTTATCCAGAGCGGAGACCCAGTACTTC.

This clonotype was recorded a few times. The rearrangement uses TRBV11-2 and TRBJ2-5, with D unclear. V lost 1 base to trimming and J lost 0 bases, with 12 bases between them. The CDR3 runs to 16 residues. Germline CDR1 SGHAT, CDR2 FQNNGV. The CDR3: CASSLGFGPDQETQYF. CDR3 bases: TGTGCCAGCAGCTTAGGATTCGGGCCGGACCAAGAGACCCAGTACTTC.

This clonotype was seen a handful of times. V usage is TRBV5-1 and J usage is TRBJ2-7; 8 bases agree with TRBD1. This CDR3 spans 14 amino acids. With 0 bases clipped from V and 6 bases from J, the junction kept 5 bases outside the gene matches. Germline V gives CDR1 SGHRS, CDR2 YFSETQ. As DNA, the CDR3 is TGCGCCAGCAGCTTGGCACAGGGGGTCGTCGAGCAGTACTTC. Translating it yields CASSLAQGVVEQYF.

The chain recombines TRBV30 with TRBJ1-5; D gene unclear. V lost 2 bases, J lost 0 bases, and 5 bases lay in between. The length of the CDR3 is 13 residues. The V gene's germline CDR1 is GTSNPN and CDR2 SVGIG (reference sequence). The CDR3 nucleotides read TGTGCCTGGAGTCGGGATAGCAATCAGCCCCAGCATTTT. Residues: CAWSRDSNQPQHF. Combining the CDR3 with reference TRBV30 and TRBJ1-5 gives the whole variable domain SQTIHQWPATLVQPVGSPLSLECTVEGTSNPNLYWYRQAAGRGLQLLFYSVGIGQISSEVPQNLSASRPQDRQFILSSKKLLLSDSGFYLCAWSRDSNQPQHFGDGTRLSIL.

The gene calls are TRBV30 and TRBJ2-5; D not certain. V dropped 4 bases and J dropped 6 bases, with 15 bases sitting between them. Germline V gene data show CDR1 as GTSNPN and CDR2 as SVGIG (reference sequence). This CDR3 has 13 residues. CDR3 bases: TGTGCCTGGAATCCCGGGTCCATTAAGACCCAGTACTTC. This codes for CAWNPGSIKTQYF.

This clonotype was counted a few times. This chain uses TRBV5-1 with TRBJ2-3; D not resolved. V lost 6 bases and J lost 5, with 13 bases in between. CDR1 and CDR2 from the germline V gene are SGHRS and YFSETQ. CDR3 size: 13 residues. The CDR3 nucleotides read TGCGCCAGCAACCTCGCGATCAGAGATACGCAGTATTTT. Its protein is CASNLAIRDTQYF.

This clonotype has more than one count but fewer than ten. This chain connects TRBV20-1 to TRBJ2-7; D may be TRBD1 (6 bases). Germline V lookup: CDR1 DFQATT, CDR2 SNEGSKA (reference sequence). This CDR3 has 15 amino acids. With 2 bases removed from V and 5 bases from J, the gap between germline ends came to 19 bases. CDR3 sequence reads: CSARPSGVASHEQYF. CDR3 in DNA: TGCAGTGCTAGACCGTCAGGGGTGGCGTCCCACGAGCAGTACTTC.

This clonotype appeared many times. V usage is TRBV6-5 and J usage is TRBJ2-4; tentatively, D is TRBD2 (7 bases). Germline V gene sequence: CDR1 MNHEY, CDR2 SVGAGI. This CDR3 region has 14 residues. The ends were cut back, 0 bases at V and 7 bases at J, with 10 bases in the middle. The CDR3: CASSYSGGGNIQYF. The CDR3 DNA follows: TGTGCCAGCAGTTACTCGGGAGGGGGTAACATTCAGTACTTC.

This clonotype has more than one count but fewer than ten. The chain has TRBV4-3 and TRBJ1-2, with no clear D. Trimming stripped 1 base from V and 5 bases from J, with 8 bases between. This CDR3 comprises 13 residues. CDR1 LGHNA and CDR2 YSLEER come from the germline V gene. The CDR3 protein is CASSQGVPYGYTF. The CDR3 region has the DNA TGCGCCAGCAGCCAAGGGGTTCCTTATGGCTACACCTTC.

The chain employs TRBV12-3 or TRBV12-4 and TRBJ2-5, with 13 bases that match TRBD2. There are 14 residues in the CDR3. Germline trimming cut 5 bases from V and 6 bases from J; bases unmatched to any gene: 3. CDR3 loop: CASSPTSGGQTQYF. In DNA, the CDR3 is TGTGCCAGCAGTCCGACTAGCGGGGGGCAGACCCAGTACTTC.

The rearrangement links TRBV7-2 to TRBJ1-1, with D uncertain. The CDR3 consists of 14 residues. Germline V lookup: CDR1 SGHTA, CDR2 FQGNSA. Trimming removed 8 bases from V and 0 bases from J, with 13 bases in between. The CDR3 nucleotides read TGTGCCAGCGCGCGCCCGGGGATGAACACTGAAGCTTTCTTT. Residues: CASARPGMNTEAFF.

This chain connects TRBV5-1 to TRBJ1-1; D may be TRBD1 (6 bases). The CDR3 covers 15 residues. V was trimmed by 7 bases and J by 0 bases, leaving 16 bases between them. Per the germline V gene, CDR1 is SGHRS and CDR2 is YFSETQ. This chain's CDR3 is CASGTGGQVNTEAFF. In nucleotides, the CDR3 is TGCGCCAGCGGGACGGGGGGGCAGGTGAACACTGAAGCTTTCTTT.

As regards this clonotype: Germline and junction disagree at one end, which may indicate a read error. This chain joins TRBV5-1 and TRBJ2-2; 10 bases agree with TRBD2. The CDR3 sequence is 16 residues long. Per the germline V gene, CDR1 is SGHRS and CDR2 is YFSETQ. CDR3 nucleotides: TGCGCCAGCAGAGATAGGACTAGCGGATACACCGAGGAGCTGTTTTTT. Amino acid sequence: CASRDRTSGYTEELFF.

In this sample, this clonotype turned up a few times. The rearrangement joins TRBV5-1 to TRBJ2-2; the D gene is possibly TRBD2 (5 bases). Germline assignment: CDR1 SGHRS and CDR2 YFSETQ. V was trimmed by 6 bases and J by 5 bases, leaving 17 bases between them. The CDR3 extends over 15 amino acids. CDR3 amino acids: CASTEIPRGTGELFF. CDR3 coding DNA: TGCGCCAGCACCGAGATCCCCCGCGGGACCGGGGAGCTGTTTTTT.

J is TRBJ2-7 and V is TRBV7-9; 7 positions match TRBD2. V lost 2 bases to trimming and J lost 0 bases; unmatched junction nucleotides: 7. The CDR3 is 16 amino acids. CDR1 and CDR2 (germline): SEHNR, FQNEAQ (reference sequence). The CDR3: CASSLTGGQSSYEQYF. The CDR3 nucleotides are TGTGCCAGCAGCTTAACGGGAGGCCAGAGCTCCTACGAGCAGTACTTC.